What follows describes a single T cell receptor beta chain. Its antigen is still unknown. The germline V gene has CDR1 MNHNS and CDR2 SASEGT. The V gene end was trimmed by 6 bases and the J gene end by 5 bases; junction bases not matched to a gene: 9. This CDR3 has 14 amino acids. This sample is drawn from a study of shared clonotypes between healthy human individuals. Within Nashville, Tennessee resided all donors, each a Caucasian adult. TCRdb's copy holds only in-frame clones and misses some; the assay was immunoSEQ multiplex PCR. The sample holds about 980,000 clones; roughly 72% are singletons and the top ten take approximately 1.5%. Regarding the study as a whole: Estimated richness values were generally larger in naive subsets than in memory subsets.

The source material was memory CD4+ T cells sorted from blood. As to subset: CD45RA-negative fraction. The J gene is TRBJ1-1, the V gene TRBV6-1, with 7 positions matching TRBD1. This TCR was recovered from a young man in good health. CDR3 nucleotide sequence: TGTGCCAGCAGCGCCGACCCGACAGGGACTGAAGCTTTCTTT. Translation: CASSADPTGTEAFF.